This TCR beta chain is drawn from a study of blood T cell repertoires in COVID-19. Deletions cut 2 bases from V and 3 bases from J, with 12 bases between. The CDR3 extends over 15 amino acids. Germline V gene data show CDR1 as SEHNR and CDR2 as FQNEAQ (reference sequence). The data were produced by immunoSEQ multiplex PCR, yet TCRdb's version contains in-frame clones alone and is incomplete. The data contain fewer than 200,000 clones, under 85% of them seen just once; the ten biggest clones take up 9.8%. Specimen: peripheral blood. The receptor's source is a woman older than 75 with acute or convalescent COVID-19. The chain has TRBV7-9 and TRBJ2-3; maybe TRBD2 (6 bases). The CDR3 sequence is CASSLSASETDTQYF. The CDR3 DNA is TGTGCCAGCAGCTTATCCGCTAGCGAGACAGATACGCAGTATTTT.